The 11 T cell receptor beta chains reported below all come from one sample, sequenced in a study of T cells in localized non-small cell lung cancer. Measured with immunoSEQ multiplex PCR; TCRdb has only the in-frame clones, and not every one. The data show about 40,000 clones, with approximately 86% seen just once and 5.5% to 7% held by the top ten. Sequences were derived from peripheral blood, sampled before any cancer treatment. These receptors were taken from a man aged 40 to 69 with stage I lung adenocarcinoma.

The V gene is TRBV27, the J gene TRBJ1-2, with TRBD1 matching 8 bases. This CDR3 region has 14 residues. The germline gives CDR1 MNHEY, CDR2 SMNVEV (reference sequence). V lost 4 bases to trimming and J lost 4 bases; unmatched junction nucleotides: 5. The DNA for the CDR3 is TGTGCCAGCAGTTACCGGACAGGGACCTATGGCTACACCTTC. Encoded protein: CASSYRTGTYGYTF.

The gene calls are TRBV27 and TRBJ2-5; 8 nucleotides agree with TRBD2. The J call is doubtful: the DNA matches TRBJ2-7 better. CDR3 size: 15 residues. Germline assignment: CDR1 MNHEY and CDR2 SMNVEV (reference sequence). As DNA, the CDR3 is TGTGCCAGCAGTTTACGCCGGACTAGCTTCTACGAGCAGTACTTC. Its protein is CASSLRRTSFYEQYF.

J is TRBJ2-2 and V is TRBV7-2; possible D gene TRBD2, 7 bases. Germline V lookup: CDR1 SGHTA, CDR2 FQGNSA. The CDR3 runs to 15 residues. The V gene lost 0 bases and the J gene lost 6 bases, with 11 bases spanning the gap. The CDR3 is CASSLAAGAPGELFF. The DNA for the CDR3 is TGTGCCAGCAGCTTAGCGGCGGGGGCTCCCGGGGAGCTGTTTTTT. Full variable domain (outside the CDR3, taken from reference TRBV7-2 and TRBJ2-2): GAGVSQSPSNKVTEKGKDVELRCDPISGHTALYWYRQSLGQGLEFLIYFQGNSAPDKSGLPSDRFSAERTGGSVSTLTIQRTQQEDSAVYLCASSLAAGAPGELFFGEGSRLTVL.

This clone was counted once. The V gene is TRBV7-2, the J gene TRBJ1-2; TRBD1 matches 7 bases. This CDR3 region has 13 residues. Per the germline V gene, CDR1 is SGHTA and CDR2 is FQGNSA. V lost 6 bases to trimming and J lost 2 bases; unmatched junction nucleotides: 3. CDR3 sequence reads: CASSPDRNYGYTF. The CDR3 nucleotides read TGTGCCAGCAGTCCGGACAGGAACTATGGCTACACCTTC.

V gene TRBV2 combines with J gene TRBJ2-7; tentatively, D is TRBD1 (6 bases). Germline assignment: CDR1 SNHLY and CDR2 FYNNEI. V was shortened by 7 bases and J by 1 base, with 11 bases between the two germline ends. CDR3 length: 13 residues. CDR3 nucleotides: TGTGCCAGCAAAGACAGGAGGTCCTACGAGCAGTACTTC. Amino acids: CASKDRRSYEQYF.

This clone has just one count. The rearrangement joins TRBV18 to TRBJ2-1; TRBD2 might be the D (5 bases). V dropped 3 bases and J dropped 2 bases, with 11 bases sitting between them. The CDR3 has 15 amino acids. Germline-derived CDR1 and CDR2 are KGHSH and LQKENI. CDR3 in amino acids: CASSPGGSTYNEQFF. The CDR3 nucleotides read TGTGCCAGCTCACCGGGCGGGTCGACCTACAATGAGCAGTTCTTC.

The chain has TRBV7-2 and TRBJ2-7; 7 bases map to TRBD2. CDR1 and CDR2 from the germline V gene are SGHTA and FQGNSA. The CDR3 extends over 16 amino acids. Trimming at V came to 0 bases and at J to 0 bases, leaving 5 bases not matched to a gene. The CDR3 DNA is TGTGCCAGCAGCTTAGCTTGGGTAGCGGGCTCCTACGAGCAGTACTTC. Translating it yields CASSLAWVAGSYEQYF.

The J gene is TRBJ2-3, the V gene TRBV6-4, with 10 bases fitting TRBD1. From germline, CDR1 is MRHNA and CDR2 SNTAGT. V dropped 8 bases and J dropped 3; count of bases not matched to a gene: 11. The CDR3 has 16 amino acids. The CDR3 DNA reads as TGTGCCAGCCGCCGGGAAGACAGGGGGCGGACAGATACGCAGTATTTT. Translated, it gives CASRREDRGRTDTQYF.

The chain has TRBV5-1 and TRBJ2-1; TRBD2 matches at 7 bases. V was clipped by 6 bases and J by 9 bases; unmatched bases: 9. The CDR3 spans 13 residues. Germline CDR1 and CDR2: SGHRS and YFSETQ. The CDR3 DNA follows: TGCGCCAGCACCCTGGTAGGGGAGGGTGAGCAGTTCTTC. This codes for CASTLVGEGEQFF.

This chain uses TRBV2 with TRBJ1-1, with 8 bases aligning to TRBD1. CDR3 length equals 13 residues. V lost 6 bases to trimming and J lost 3 bases; unmatched junction nucleotides: 3. Germline CDR1 SNHLY, CDR2 FYNNEI. CDR3 in DNA: TGTGCCAGCAGCAGGGGGCTCGACACTGAAGCTTTCTTT. It codes for CASSRGLDTEAFF.

The V and J genes are TRBV11-3 and TRBJ2-5; D remains ambiguous. The J call may be in error: the DNA end matches TRBJ2-7 better. The germline V gene encodes CDR1 SGHNT and CDR2 YENEEA. The CDR3 loop spans 12 amino acids. CDR3 loop: CASSLDWGEQYF. For the CDR3, the DNA is TGTGCCAGCAGCTTAGATTGGGGCGAGCAGTACTTC.